This TCR beta chain was recovered during a study of blood T cells in healthy people across ages. In germline, CDR1 is SNHLY, CDR2 FYNNEI. V lost 6 bases and J lost 4, with 9 bases in between. The length of the CDR3 is 12 residues. PCR was performed a second time for 7 to 11 cycles using a sample-barcoded 5' primer and a J-beta primer mix. One entry per CDR3 protein, called by TCRdb with MiXCR from the 5' RACE reads. The table records 1,500,000 or so distinct CDR3 sequences, around 55% of them present only once. V usage is TRBV2 and J usage is TRBJ2-5; D perhaps matches TRBD1 (5 bases). This TCR came from a man between 18 and 35 years old in good health. Sequences were obtained from blood. CDR3 DNA: TGTGCCAGCAGGGACAACGCAGAGACCCAGTACTTC. As protein: CASRDNAETQYF.